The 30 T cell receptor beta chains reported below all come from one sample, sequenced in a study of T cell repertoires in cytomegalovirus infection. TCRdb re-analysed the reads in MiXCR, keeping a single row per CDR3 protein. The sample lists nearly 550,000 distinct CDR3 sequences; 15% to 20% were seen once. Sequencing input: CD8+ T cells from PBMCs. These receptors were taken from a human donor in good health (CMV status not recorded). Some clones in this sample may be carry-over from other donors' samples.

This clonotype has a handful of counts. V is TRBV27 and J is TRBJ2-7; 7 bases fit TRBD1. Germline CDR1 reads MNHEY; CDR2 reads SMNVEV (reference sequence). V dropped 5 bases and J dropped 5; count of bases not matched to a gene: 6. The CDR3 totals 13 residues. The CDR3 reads CASSTDRTDEQYF. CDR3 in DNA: TGTGCCAGCAGTACGGACAGGACAGACGAGCAGTACTTC.

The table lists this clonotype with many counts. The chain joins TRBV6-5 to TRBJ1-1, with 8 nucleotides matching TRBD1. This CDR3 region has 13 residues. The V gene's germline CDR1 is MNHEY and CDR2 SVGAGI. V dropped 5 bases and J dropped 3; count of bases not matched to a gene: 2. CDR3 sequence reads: CASSPDRDTEAFF. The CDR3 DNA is TGTGCCAGCAGTCCGGACAGGGACACTGAAGCTTTCTTT.

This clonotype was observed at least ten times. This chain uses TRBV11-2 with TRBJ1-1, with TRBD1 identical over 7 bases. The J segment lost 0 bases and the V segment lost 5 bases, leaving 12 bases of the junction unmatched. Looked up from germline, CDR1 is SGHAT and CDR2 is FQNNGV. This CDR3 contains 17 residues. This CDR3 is CASSQGTGVAMNTEAFF. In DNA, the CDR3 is TGTGCCAGCAGCCAAGGAACAGGGGTAGCGATGAACACTGAAGCTTTCTTT.

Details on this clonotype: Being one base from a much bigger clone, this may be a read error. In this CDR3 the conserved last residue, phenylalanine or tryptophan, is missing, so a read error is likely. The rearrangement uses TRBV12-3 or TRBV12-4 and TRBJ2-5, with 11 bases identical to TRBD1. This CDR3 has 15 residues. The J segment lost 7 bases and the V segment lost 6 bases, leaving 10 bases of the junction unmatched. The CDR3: CASRPPDRGLGTQYL. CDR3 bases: TGTGCCAGCAGGCCCCCGGACAGGGGGCTTGGGACCCAGTACTTA.

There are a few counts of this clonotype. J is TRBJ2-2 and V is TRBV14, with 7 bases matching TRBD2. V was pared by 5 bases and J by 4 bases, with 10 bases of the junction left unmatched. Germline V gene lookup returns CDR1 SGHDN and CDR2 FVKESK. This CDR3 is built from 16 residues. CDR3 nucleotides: TGTGCCAGCAGCAGTCGGACTAGTAGGTTCACCGGGGAGCTGTTTTTT. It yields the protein CASSSRTSRFTGELFF.

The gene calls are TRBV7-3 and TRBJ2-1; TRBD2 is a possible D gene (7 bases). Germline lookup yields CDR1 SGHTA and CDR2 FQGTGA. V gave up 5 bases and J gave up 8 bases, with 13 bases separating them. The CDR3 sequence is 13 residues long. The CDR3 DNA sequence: TGTGCCAGCAGCACCAGGGAGGGGGATGAGCAGTTCTTC. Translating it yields CASSTREGDEQFF.

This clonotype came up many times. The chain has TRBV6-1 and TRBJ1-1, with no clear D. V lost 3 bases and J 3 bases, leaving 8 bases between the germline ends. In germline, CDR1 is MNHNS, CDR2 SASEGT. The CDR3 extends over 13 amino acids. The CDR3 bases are TGTGCCAGCAGTGACATGGATGACACTGAAGCTTTCTTT. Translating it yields CASSDMDDTEAFF.

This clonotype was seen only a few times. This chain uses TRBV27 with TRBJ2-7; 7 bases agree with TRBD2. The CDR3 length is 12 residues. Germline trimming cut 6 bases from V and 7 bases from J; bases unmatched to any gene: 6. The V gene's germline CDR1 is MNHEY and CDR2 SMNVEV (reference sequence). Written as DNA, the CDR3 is TGTGCCAGCAGAGTTGCGGGAGCTGAGCAGTACTTC. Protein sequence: CASRVAGAEQYF.

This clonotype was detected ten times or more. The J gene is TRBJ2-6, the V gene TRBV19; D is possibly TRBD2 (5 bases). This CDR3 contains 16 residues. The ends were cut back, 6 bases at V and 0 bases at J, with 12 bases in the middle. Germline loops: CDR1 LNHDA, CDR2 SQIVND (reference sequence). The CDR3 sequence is CASSHQEGSGANVLTF. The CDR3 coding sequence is TGTGCCAGTAGCCACCAAGAGGGCTCTGGGGCCAACGTCCTGACTTTC.

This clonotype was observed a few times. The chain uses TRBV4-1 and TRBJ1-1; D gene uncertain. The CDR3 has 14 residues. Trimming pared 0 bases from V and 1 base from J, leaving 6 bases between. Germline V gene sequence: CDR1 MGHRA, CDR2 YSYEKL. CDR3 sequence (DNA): TGCGCCAGCAGCCAAGATCAACGGAACACTGAAGCTTTCTTT. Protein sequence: CASSQDQRNTEAFF.

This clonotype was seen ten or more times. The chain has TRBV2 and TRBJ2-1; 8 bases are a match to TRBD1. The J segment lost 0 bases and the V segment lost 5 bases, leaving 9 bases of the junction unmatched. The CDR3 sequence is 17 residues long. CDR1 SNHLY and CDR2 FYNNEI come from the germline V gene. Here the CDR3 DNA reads TGTGCCAGCAGTTTATTTAACAGGGGGAGCTCCTACAATGAGCAGTTCTTC. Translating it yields CASSLFNRGSSYNEQFF.

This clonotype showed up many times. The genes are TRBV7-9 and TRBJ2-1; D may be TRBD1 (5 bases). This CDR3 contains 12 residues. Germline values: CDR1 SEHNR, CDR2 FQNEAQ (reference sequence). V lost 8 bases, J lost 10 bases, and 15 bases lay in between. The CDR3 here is CASQGMIEEQFF. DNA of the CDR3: TGTGCCAGCCAGGGAATGATAGAGGAGCAGTTCTTC. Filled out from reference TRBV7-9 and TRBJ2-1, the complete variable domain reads DTGVSQNPRHKITKRGQNVTFRCDPISEHNRLYWYRQTLGQGPEFLTYFQNEAQLEKSRLLSDRFSAERPKGSFSTLEIQRTEQGDSAMYLCASQGMIEEQFFGPGTRLTVL.

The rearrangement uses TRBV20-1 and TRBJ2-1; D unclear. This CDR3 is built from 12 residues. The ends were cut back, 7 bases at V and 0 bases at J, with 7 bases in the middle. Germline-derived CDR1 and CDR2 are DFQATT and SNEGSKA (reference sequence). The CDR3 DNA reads TGCAGTGTTTGGAGCTCCTACAATGAGCAGTTCTTC. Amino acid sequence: CSVWSSYNEQFF.

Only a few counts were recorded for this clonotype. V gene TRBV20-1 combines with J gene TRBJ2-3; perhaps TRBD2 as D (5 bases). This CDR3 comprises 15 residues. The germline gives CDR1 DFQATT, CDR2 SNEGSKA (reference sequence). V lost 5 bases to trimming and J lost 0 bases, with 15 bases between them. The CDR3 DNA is TGCAGTGCTGACGACTGGGAGTATAGCACAGATACGCAGTATTTT. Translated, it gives CSADDWEYSTDTQYF.

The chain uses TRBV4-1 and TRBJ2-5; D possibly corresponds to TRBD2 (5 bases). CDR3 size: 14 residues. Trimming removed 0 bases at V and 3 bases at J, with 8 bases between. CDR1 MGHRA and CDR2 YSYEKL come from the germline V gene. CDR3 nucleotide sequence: TGCGCCAGCAGCCAAGAGCGGGCAGAAGAGACCCAGTACTTC. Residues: CASSQERAEETQYF.

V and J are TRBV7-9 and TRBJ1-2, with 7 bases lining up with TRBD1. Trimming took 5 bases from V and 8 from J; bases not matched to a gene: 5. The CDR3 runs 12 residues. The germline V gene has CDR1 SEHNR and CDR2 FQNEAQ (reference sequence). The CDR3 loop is CASSNGTVGYTF. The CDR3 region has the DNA TGTGCCAGCAGCAACGGGACAGTCGGCTACACCTTC.

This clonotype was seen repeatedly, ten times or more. CDR3 sequence reads: CASSSGSSGIKYNEQFF. DNA for the CDR3: TGTGCCAGCAGCTCCGGCTCTAGCGGGATAAAATACAATGAGCAGTTCTTC. V and J are TRBV7-9 and TRBJ2-1; 9 bases line up with TRBD2. The ends lost 4 bases at V and 4 bases at J; junction bases unmatched: 11. The CDR3 spans 17 residues. Germline loops: CDR1 SEHNR, CDR2 FQNEAQ (reference sequence).

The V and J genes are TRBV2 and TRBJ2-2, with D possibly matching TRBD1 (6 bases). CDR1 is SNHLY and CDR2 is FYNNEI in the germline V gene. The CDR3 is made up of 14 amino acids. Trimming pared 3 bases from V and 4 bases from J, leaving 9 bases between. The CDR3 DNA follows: TGTGCCAGCAGTGACAGGGGTGGCACCGGGGAGCTGTTTTTT. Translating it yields CASSDRGGTGELFF.

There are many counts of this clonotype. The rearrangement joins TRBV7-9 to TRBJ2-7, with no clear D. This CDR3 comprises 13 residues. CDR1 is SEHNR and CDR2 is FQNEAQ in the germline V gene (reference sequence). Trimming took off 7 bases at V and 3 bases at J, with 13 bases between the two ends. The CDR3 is CASTPTLDYEQYF. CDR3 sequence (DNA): TGTGCCAGCACCCCGACCCTAGACTACGAGCAGTACTTC. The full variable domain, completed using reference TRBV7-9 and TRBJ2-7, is DTGVSQNPRHKITKRGQNVTFRCDPISEHNRLYWYRQTLGQGPEFLTYFQNEAQLEKSRLLSDRFSAERPKGSFSTLEIQRTEQGDSAMYLCASTPTLDYEQYFGPGTRLTVT.

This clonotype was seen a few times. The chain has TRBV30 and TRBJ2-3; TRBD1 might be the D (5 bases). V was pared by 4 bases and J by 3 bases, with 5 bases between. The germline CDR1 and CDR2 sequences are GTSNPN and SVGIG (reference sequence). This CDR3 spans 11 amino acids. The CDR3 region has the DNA TGTGCCTGGACAGGGACAGATACGCAGTATTTT. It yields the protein CAWTGTDTQYF.

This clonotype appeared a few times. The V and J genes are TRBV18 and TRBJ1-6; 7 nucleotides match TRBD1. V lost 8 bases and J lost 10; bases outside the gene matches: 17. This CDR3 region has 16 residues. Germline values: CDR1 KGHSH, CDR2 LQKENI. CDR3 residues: CASRENPGQKKSPLHF. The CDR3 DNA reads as TGTGCCAGCCGTGAAAACCCGGGACAGAAAAAGTCACCCCTCCACTTT. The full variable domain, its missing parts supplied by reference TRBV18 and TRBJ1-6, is NAGVMQNPRHLVRRRGQEARLRCSPMKGHSHVYWYRQLPEEGLKFMVYLQKENIIDESGMPKERFSAEFPKEGPSILRIQQVVRGDSAAYFCASRENPGQKKSPLHFGNGTRLTVT.

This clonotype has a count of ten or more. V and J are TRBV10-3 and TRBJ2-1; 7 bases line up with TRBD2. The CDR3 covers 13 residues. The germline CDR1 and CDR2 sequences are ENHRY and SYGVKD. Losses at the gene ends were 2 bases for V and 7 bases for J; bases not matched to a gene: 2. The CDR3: CAISESGVNEQFF. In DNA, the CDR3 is TGTGCCATCAGTGAGAGCGGGGTTAATGAGCAGTTCTTC.

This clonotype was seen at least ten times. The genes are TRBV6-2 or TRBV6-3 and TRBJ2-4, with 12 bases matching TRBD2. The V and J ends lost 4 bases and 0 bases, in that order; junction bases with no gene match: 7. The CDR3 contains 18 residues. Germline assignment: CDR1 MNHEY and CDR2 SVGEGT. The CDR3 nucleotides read TGTGCCAGCAGTTCGGCTAGCGGGGGGGATATAGCCAAAAACATTCAGTACTTC. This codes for CASSSASGGDIAKNIQYF.

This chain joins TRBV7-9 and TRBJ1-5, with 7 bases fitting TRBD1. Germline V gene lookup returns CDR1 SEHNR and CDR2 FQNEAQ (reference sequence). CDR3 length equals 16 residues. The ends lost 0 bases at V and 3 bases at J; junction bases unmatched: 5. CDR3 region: CASSLAKGQSNQPQHF. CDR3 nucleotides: TGTGCCAGCAGCTTAGCCAAGGGACAGTCCAATCAGCCCCAGCATTTT.

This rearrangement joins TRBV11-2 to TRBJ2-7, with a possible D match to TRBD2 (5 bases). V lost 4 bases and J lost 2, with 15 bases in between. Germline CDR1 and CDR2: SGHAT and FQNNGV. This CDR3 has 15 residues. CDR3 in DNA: TGTGCCAGCAGCTCTCGGACTCAGCCGACCTACGAGCAGTACTTC. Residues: CASSSRTQPTYEQYF.

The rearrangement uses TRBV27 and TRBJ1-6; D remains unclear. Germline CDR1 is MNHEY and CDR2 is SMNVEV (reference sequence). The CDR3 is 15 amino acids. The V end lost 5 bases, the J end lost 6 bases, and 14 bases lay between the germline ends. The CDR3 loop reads CASSDDRALNSPLHF. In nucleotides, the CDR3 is TGTGCCAGCAGTGATGACCGGGCTCTTAATTCACCCCTCCACTTT.

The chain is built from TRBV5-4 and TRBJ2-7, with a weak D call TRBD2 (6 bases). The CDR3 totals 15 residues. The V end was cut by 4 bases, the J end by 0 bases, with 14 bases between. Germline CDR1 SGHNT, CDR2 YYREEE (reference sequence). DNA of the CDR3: TGTGCCAGCAGCGCGGGGACGGAGAGCTCCTACGAGCAGTACTTC. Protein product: CASSAGTESSYEQYF.

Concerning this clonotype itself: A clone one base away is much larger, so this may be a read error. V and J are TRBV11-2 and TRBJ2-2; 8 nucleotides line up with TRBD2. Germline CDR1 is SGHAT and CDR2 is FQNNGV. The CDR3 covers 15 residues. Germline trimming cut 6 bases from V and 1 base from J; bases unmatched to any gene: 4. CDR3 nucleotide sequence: TGTGCCAGCAGGTCCGCGGGGGGGAACACCGGGGAGCTGTTTTTT. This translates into CASRSAGGNTGELFF.

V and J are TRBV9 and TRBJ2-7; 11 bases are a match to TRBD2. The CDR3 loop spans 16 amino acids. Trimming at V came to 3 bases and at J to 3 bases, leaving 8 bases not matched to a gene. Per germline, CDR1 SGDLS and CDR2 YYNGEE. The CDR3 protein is CASSGATGTSGYEQYF. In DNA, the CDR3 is TGTGCCAGCAGCGGCGCCACCGGGACTAGCGGCTACGAGCAGTACTTC. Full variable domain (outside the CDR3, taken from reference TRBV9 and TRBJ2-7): DSGVTQTPKHLITATGQRVTLRCSPRSGDLSVYWYQQSLDQGLQFLIQYYNGEERAKGNILERFSAQQFPDLHSELNLSSLELGDSALYFCASSGATGTSGYEQYFGPGTRLTVT.

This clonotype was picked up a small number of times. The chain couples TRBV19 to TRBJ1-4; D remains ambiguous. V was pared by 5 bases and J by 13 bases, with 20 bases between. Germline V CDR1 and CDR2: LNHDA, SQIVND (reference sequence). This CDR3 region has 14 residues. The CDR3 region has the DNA TGTGCCAGTAGTCTGTCGGCAGCAAGGATGGGACTGTTTTTT. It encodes CASSLSAARMGLFF.